These 21 T cell receptor beta chains came from one sample sequenced in a study of cytomegalovirus exposure and HLA in healthy donors. The PCR used 60 Vbeta and 13 Jbeta primers. The repertoire was sequenced with immunoSEQ multiplex PCR; TCRdb's copy has only in-frame clones and lacks some. Among over 60,000 clones listed, approximately 70% were seen once. What was sequenced was PBMCs. These receptor sequences come from a male donor in good health and CMV-seropositive.

Here the CDR3 DNA reads TGTGCCAGCAGCGCACTAGCGGGGGGCCGCTACAATGAGCAGTTCTTC. Protein: CASSALAGGRYNEQFF. This chain uses TRBV27 with TRBJ2-1, with 12 bases aligning to TRBD2. CDR1 MNHEY and CDR2 SMNVEV come from the germline V gene (reference sequence). This CDR3 has 16 residues. Trimming took 6 bases from V and 3 from J; bases not matched to a gene: 6.

A few counts support this clone. The J gene is TRBJ1-1, the V gene TRBV5-6; D is undetermined. The CDR3 covers 13 residues. Germline lookup yields CDR1 SGHDT and CDR2 YYEEEE. V was trimmed by 0 bases and J by 3 bases, leaving 6 bases between them. CDR3: CASSLGRYTEAFF. DNA for the CDR3: TGTGCCAGCAGCTTGGGCAGGTACACTGAAGCTTTCTTT.

The genes are TRBV7-9 and TRBJ1-3, with D perhaps matching TRBD1 (6 bases). V gave up 4 bases and J gave up 0 bases, with 16 bases separating them. This CDR3 is built from 17 residues. Germline V gene lookup returns CDR1 SEHNR and CDR2 FQNEAQ (reference sequence). The CDR3 spells CASSSISGDLSGNTIYF. CDR3 bases: TGTGCCAGCAGCTCCATATCAGGGGACCTCTCTGGAAACACCATATATTTT. Full variable domain (remainder filled in from reference TRBV7-9 and TRBJ1-3): DTGVSQNPRHKITKRGQNVTFRCDPISEHNRLYWYRQTLGQGPEFLTYFQNEAQLEKSRLLSDRFSAERPKGSFSTLEIQRTEQGDSAMYLCASSSISGDLSGNTIYFGEGSWLTVV.

The rearrangement uses TRBV9 and TRBJ2-3; 8 bases are shared with TRBD1. Germline-derived CDR1 and CDR2 are SGDLS and YYNGEE. CDR3 length equals 16 residues. The V gene end was trimmed by 2 bases and the J gene end by 4 bases; junction bases not matched to a gene: 9. The CDR3 DNA is TGTGCCAGCAGCGTCCTCCCGGACAGGGACCCAGATACGCAGTATTTT. Protein sequence: CASSVLPDRDPDTQYF.

V is TRBV29-1 and J is TRBJ2-7; 8 nucleotides match TRBD1. The CDR3 consists of 14 residues. V lost 4 bases to trimming and J lost 2 bases; unmatched junction nucleotides: 7. Germline CDR1 and CDR2: SQVTM and ANQGSEA. The CDR3 spells CSVARDRNTYEQYF. The CDR3 DNA reads TGCAGCGTTGCCCGGGACAGGAATACCTACGAGCAGTACTTC.

The chain has TRBV2 and TRBJ2-7; no definite D call. CDR1 SNHLY and CDR2 FYNNEI come from the germline V gene. The CDR3 sequence is 12 residues long. Trimming took 7 bases from V and 0 from J, leaving 7 bases between them. This CDR3 reads CASTRSSYEQYF. The CDR3 DNA sequence: TGTGCCAGCACTCGTAGCTCCTACGAGCAGTACTTC. Looking up the rest from reference TRBV2 and TRBJ2-7 gives the full variable domain: EPEVTQTPSHQVTQMGQEVILRCVPISNHLYFYWYRQILGQKVEFLVSFYNNEISEKSEIFDDQFSVERPDGSNFTLKIRSTKLEDSAMYFCASTRSSYEQYFGPGTRLTVT.

This clone was seen a few times. One end of the junction varies from germline; a read error may be responsible. The chain recombines TRBV5-5 with TRBJ2-1; 12 bases fit TRBD2. The CDR3 consists of 16 residues. CDR1 and CDR2 from the germline V gene are SGHKS and YYEKEE (reference sequence). The CDR3 loop reads CASKRLAGDAYNEQFF. CDR3 sequence (DNA): TGCGCCAGCAAGCGACTAGCGGGGGATGCCTACAATGAGCAGTTCTTC. The full variable domain, completed using reference TRBV5-5 and TRBJ2-1, is DAGVTQSPTHLIKTRGQQVTLRCSPISGHKSVSWYQQVLGQGPQFIFQYYEKEERGRGNFPDRFSARQFPNYSSELNVNALLLGDSALYLCASKRLAGDAYNEQFFGPGTRLTVL.

The V and J genes are TRBV5-1 and TRBJ2-5, with unresolved D. Between the trimmed V and J ends, which lost 0 bases and 3 bases, there was a span of 9 bases. The CDR3 runs to 14 residues. From germline, CDR1 is SGHRS and CDR2 YFSETQ. The CDR3 DNA sequence: TGCGCCAGCAGCTTGGCCCCCACAGAAGAGACCCAGTACTTC. The encoded protein is CASSLAPTEETQYF. Combining the CDR3 with reference TRBV5-1 and TRBJ2-5 gives the whole variable domain KAGVTQTPRYLIKTRGQQVTLSCSPISGHRSVSWYQQTPGQGLQFLFEYFSETQRNKGNFPGRFSGRQFSNSRSEMNVSTLELGDSALYLCASSLAPTEETQYFGPGTRLLVL.

This clone was seen a handful of times. This CDR3 is CASRPGGSGINEQYF. The CDR3 coding sequence is TGTGCCAGCAGACCCGGGGGTAGCGGGATCAACGAGCAGTACTTC. The V call is TRBV6-5, the J call TRBJ2-7; TRBD2 agrees at 8 bases. The CDR3 runs to 15 residues. The V gene's germline CDR1 is MNHEY and CDR2 SVGAGI. J lost 5 bases, V lost 6 bases, and 12 bases had no gene match.

This sequence joins TRBV5-1 and TRBJ2-2; 9 bases line up with TRBD1. Per germline, CDR1 SGHRS and CDR2 YFSETQ. V trimming: 2 bases; J trimming: 7 bases; junction bases outside the gene matches: 9. CDR3 length: 16 residues. CDR3 in DNA: TGCGCCAGCAGCTTACCACAGGGGGCGAGTGTCGGGGAGCTGTTTTTT. It translates to CASSLPQGASVGELFF.

The chain joins TRBV7-2 to TRBJ2-1, with 8 positions matching TRBD2. Germline assignment: CDR1 SGHTA and CDR2 FQGNSA. The CDR3 runs 16 residues. Trimming took 2 bases from V and 5 from J; bases not matched to a gene: 8. The CDR3 DNA reads TGTGCCAGCAGCTTAAGTAGCGGGGACGGGAACAATGAGCAGTTCTTC. Encoded protein: CASSLSSGDGNNEQFF.

CDR3 in amino acids: CASSDHLFAGGNSPLHF. The CDR3 DNA reads TGTGCCAGTTCGGATCACCTTTTCGCCGGGGGGAATTCACCCCTCCACTTT. The chain uses TRBV19 and TRBJ1-6; possible D gene TRBD1, 5 bases. CDR3 length: 17 residues. From germline, CDR1 is LNHDA and CDR2 SQIVND (reference sequence). V lost 8 bases and J lost 7, with 24 bases in between.

V and J are TRBV20-1 and TRBJ2-3; no firm D call. The CDR3 sequence is 11 residues long. V was shortened by 6 bases and J by 9 bases, with 13 bases between the two germline ends. Per germline, CDR1 DFQATT and CDR2 SNEGSKA (reference sequence). CDR3 amino acids: CSAGDAATQYF. In DNA, the CDR3 is TGCAGTGCCGGTGACGCGGCCACGCAGTATTTT.

The chain uses TRBV6-5 and TRBJ1-1; no firm D call. Germline V gene lookup returns CDR1 MNHEY and CDR2 SVGAGI. Trimming removed 7 bases from V and 5 bases from J, with 8 bases in between. This CDR3 region has 11 residues. The CDR3 here is CASNWETEAFF. DNA for the CDR3: TGTGCCAGCAATTGGGAGACTGAAGCTTTCTTT.

This chain uses TRBV7-2 with TRBJ2-7; 8 positions match TRBD2. With V trimmed by 7 bases and J by 2 bases, 13 bases remained unmatched. Germline V gene data show CDR1 as SGHTA and CDR2 as FQGNSA. The CDR3 is 16 amino acids. CDR3 nucleotides: TGTGCCAGCATCCTTTCAATGATAGCGGGGACCTACGAGCAGTACTTC. As protein: CASILSMIAGTYEQYF.

V usage is TRBV29-1 and J usage is TRBJ2-7; 8 bases align to TRBD2. This CDR3 has 13 residues. Per the germline V gene, CDR1 is SQVTM and CDR2 is ANQGSEA. V shed 4 bases and J 4 bases; nucleotides not matched to a gene: 6. The CDR3 loop reads CSVVGRGGYEQYF. The DNA for the CDR3 is TGCAGCGTTGTGGGACGGGGGGGTTACGAGCAGTACTTC.

The chain combines TRBV5-4 with TRBJ2-7; 9 bases are a match to TRBD2. This CDR3 has 13 amino acids. Per germline, CDR1 SGHNT and CDR2 YYREEE (reference sequence). V shed 4 bases and J 5 bases; nucleotides not matched to a gene: 4. CDR3 loop: CASSQASGDEQYF. The CDR3, as DNA: TGTGCCAGCAGCCAGGCTAGCGGGGACGAGCAGTACTTC.

The chain couples TRBV19 to TRBJ2-7; 7 bases align to TRBD1. Looked up from germline, CDR1 is LNHDA and CDR2 is SQIVND (reference sequence). Unmatched junction bases numbered 7, after V lost 6 bases and J lost 2 bases. The CDR3 contains 14 residues. CDR3 sequence reads: CASSTGTATYEQYF. CDR3 nucleotides: TGTGCCAGTAGCACCGGGACAGCCACCTACGAGCAGTACTTC.

The rearrangement joins TRBV9 to TRBJ2-2, with 7 positions matching TRBD1. In germline, CDR1 is SGDLS, CDR2 YYNGEE. V lost 1 base, J lost 0 bases, and 6 bases stayed unmatched. The CDR3 runs to 17 residues. CDR3 region: CASSVHKTGANTGELFF. In DNA form, the CDR3 reads TGTGCCAGCAGCGTACACAAAACAGGGGCGAACACCGGGGAGCTGTTTTTT.

CDR3 loop: CASSGGQGGAYEQYF. The CDR3 DNA is TGCGCCAGCAGCGGCGGACAGGGCGGAGCCTACGAGCAGTACTTC. The chain combines TRBV5-1 with TRBJ2-5, with 8 nucleotides matching TRBD1. The J call is doubtful: the DNA matches TRBJ2-7 better. Germline values: CDR1 SGHRS, CDR2 YFSETQ. The CDR3 has 15 amino acids.

The rearrangement joins TRBV9 to TRBJ2-7; tentatively, D is TRBD1 (5 bases). Trimming stripped 2 bases from V and 4 bases from J, with 19 bases between. Per germline, CDR1 SGDLS and CDR2 YYNGEE. CDR3 size: 16 residues. In DNA, the CDR3 is TGTGCCAGCAGCGTCACAGGAAGCCCTAAGTTGTACGAGCAGTACTTC. Protein sequence: CASSVTGSPKLYEQYF. Looking up the rest from reference TRBV9 and TRBJ2-7 gives the full variable domain: DSGVTQTPKHLITATGQRVTLRCSPRSGDLSVYWYQQSLDQGLQFLIQYYNGEERAKGNILERFSAQQFPDLHSELNLSSLELGDSALYFCASSVTGSPKLYEQYFGPGTRLTVT.